The 12 T cell receptor beta chains in this list originate from one sample, sequenced in a study of blood T cell repertoires in COVID-19. The repertoire was sequenced with immunoSEQ multiplex PCR; TCRdb's copy has only in-frame clones and lacks some. The table has tens of thousands of clones, around 89% seen once. The specimen sequenced was peripheral blood. These receptors originate from a man aged 50 to 60 with acute or convalescent COVID-19.

The chain uses TRBV19 and TRBJ1-6, with D possibly matching TRBD1 (6 bases). Germline CDR1 and CDR2: LNHDA and SQIVND (reference sequence). Trimming cost V 6 bases and J 5 bases, with 14 bases left between them. The CDR3 has 15 residues. Written as DNA, the CDR3 is TGTGCCAGTAGCCTCGCAGGACAGAATAATTCACCCCTCCACTTT. Protein sequence: CASSLAGQNNSPLHF.

V usage is TRBV9 and J usage is TRBJ1-1; D is unclear. This CDR3 is 15 amino acids long. V was clipped by 6 bases and J by 0 bases, with 15 bases between them. From germline, CDR1 is SGDLS and CDR2 YYNGEE. Here the CDR3 DNA reads TGTGCCAGCACCCTACTGGAGGTGATGAACACTGAAGCTTTCTTT. Its protein product is CASTLLEVMNTEAFF.

This chain connects TRBV28 to TRBJ1-5; no clear D gene. The ends were cut back, 5 bases at V and 6 bases at J, with 23 bases in the middle. CDR1 is MDHEN, CDR2 SYDVKM, per germline. This CDR3 is 17 amino acids long. CDR3 residues: CASSPILLVGSSQPQHF. CDR3 sequence (DNA): TGTGCCAGCAGTCCCATACTACTAGTCGGGTCCAGTCAGCCCCAGCATTTT.

The rearrangement uses TRBV5-1 and TRBJ2-1, with D possibly being TRBD2 (5 bases). Germline CDR1 is SGHRS and CDR2 is YFSETQ. Trimming stripped 0 bases from V and 4 bases from J, with 11 bases between. This CDR3 region has 15 residues. In nucleotides, the CDR3 is TGCGCCAGCAGCTTGGTGGGAGAGGTTTACAATGAGCAGTTCTTC. This encodes CASSLVGEVYNEQFF.

The sample holds one count of this clone. V gene TRBV7-2 combines with J gene TRBJ1-6, with 12 bases lining up with TRBD1. V was clipped by 6 bases and J by 9 bases; unmatched bases: 9. The CDR3 spans 16 residues. CDR1 and CDR2 (germline): SGHTA, FQGNSA. Here the CDR3 reads CASRPGTGGVSSPLHF. The DNA for the CDR3 is TGTGCCAGCAGACCCGGGACAGGGGGCGTCAGTTCACCCCTCCACTTT.

The chain combines TRBV18 with TRBJ2-1, with TRBD2 matching 7 bases. The J segment lost 5 bases and the V segment lost 2 bases, leaving 0 bases of the junction unmatched. The CDR3 has 13 residues. The germline V gene has CDR1 KGHSH and CDR2 LQKENI. The CDR3 loop is CASSPGTNNEQFF. The CDR3, as DNA: TGTGCCAGCTCACCAGGGACTAACAATGAGCAGTTCTTC.

V gene TRBV6-2 or TRBV6-3 combines with J gene TRBJ2-1, with 7 positions matching TRBD2. V was clipped by 2 bases and J by 2 bases; unmatched bases: 9. CDR3 length: 17 amino acids. Per the germline V gene, CDR1 is MNHEY and CDR2 is SVGEGT. The CDR3 spells CASSYRSGEGTYNEQFF. CDR3 coding DNA: TGTGCCAGCAGTTACCGATCCGGGGAGGGGACCTACAATGAGCAGTTCTTC.

CDR3 loop: CASSGNEEGETQYF. The CDR3 nucleotides are TGTGCCAGCAGCGGTAACGAGGAGGGAGAGACCCAGTACTTC. The chain recombines TRBV6-2 or TRBV6-3 with TRBJ2-5, with D possibly TRBD2 on 6 matching bases. Trimming pared 6 bases from V and 4 bases from J, leaving 15 bases between. The CDR3 consists of 14 residues. Germline assignment: CDR1 MNHEY and CDR2 SVGEGT.

The V and J genes are TRBV5-1 and TRBJ1-2; D perhaps matches TRBD1 (5 bases). Germline lookup yields CDR1 SGHRS and CDR2 YFSETQ. The ends were cut back, 4 bases at V and 3 bases at J, with 7 bases in the middle. This CDR3 is 12 amino acids long. The CDR3 nucleotides are TGCGCCAGCAGCGGGGCGGACTATGGCTACACCTTC. Translation: CASSGADYGYTF.

The V and J genes are TRBV27 and TRBJ1-2; 7 bases map to TRBD1. The CDR3 runs 18 residues. From germline, CDR1 is MNHEY and CDR2 SMNVEV (reference sequence). The V gene end was trimmed by 1 base and the J gene end by 2 bases; junction bases not matched to a gene: 13. The CDR3 region has the DNA TGTGCCAGCAGTTTATACCCCCTTCCGGGACAGACAAACTATGGCTACACCTTC. It codes for CASSLYPLPGQTNYGYTF.

This clone occurred once. V usage is TRBV7-2 and J usage is TRBJ1-4; tentative D call: TRBD1 (6 bases). This CDR3 spans 15 amino acids. The ends were cut back, 5 bases at V and 8 bases at J, with 18 bases in the middle. From germline, CDR1 is SGHTA and CDR2 FQGNSA. The CDR3 bases are TGTGCCAGCAGCCGGGGGGCAGGGATGGGAGAAAAACTGTTTTTT. This encodes CASSRGAGMGEKLFF.

V gene TRBV6-6 combines with J gene TRBJ2-2, with 7 bases matching TRBD2. The germline V gene has CDR1 MNHNY and CDR2 SVGAGI (reference sequence). The ends lost 2 bases at V and 7 bases at J; junction bases unmatched: 4. The CDR3 covers 14 residues. The CDR3 bases are TGTGCCAGCAGTTACCCTGGACTAGACGGGGAGCTGTTTTTT. Its translation: CASSYPGLDGELFF.